This TCR beta chain was obtained from a study of blood T cell repertoires in COVID-19. Turning to the study itself: There were acute and convalescent COVID-19 samples, and they came from the United States, Italy and Spain. T cells, B-cell-depleted T cells, or PBMCs supplied cDNA or gDNA.

In the study's own analysis: Reference gene primers were amplified, and this amplification served to estimate nucleated cell counts. Assay used: immunoSEQ multiplex PCR; TCRdb lists only in-frame clones, some missing. The V and J calls and clone size come from that table; D and trimming were worked out from the DNA. The sample carries fewer than 200,000 clones, 74% recorded once. Sequenced input: peripheral blood. This sequence was found in a woman older than 75 with acute or convalescent COVID-19.

As DNA, the CDR3 is TGTGCCAGCAGTTACAGGGGGCAGGGTACTGAAGCTTTCTTT. Amino acids: CASSYRGQGTEAFF. The V call is TRBV28, the J call TRBJ1-1, with 9 bases that match TRBD1. There are 14 residues in the CDR3. V shed 4 bases and J 5 bases; nucleotides not matched to a gene: 5. Germline V gives CDR1 MDHEN, CDR2 SYDVKM.